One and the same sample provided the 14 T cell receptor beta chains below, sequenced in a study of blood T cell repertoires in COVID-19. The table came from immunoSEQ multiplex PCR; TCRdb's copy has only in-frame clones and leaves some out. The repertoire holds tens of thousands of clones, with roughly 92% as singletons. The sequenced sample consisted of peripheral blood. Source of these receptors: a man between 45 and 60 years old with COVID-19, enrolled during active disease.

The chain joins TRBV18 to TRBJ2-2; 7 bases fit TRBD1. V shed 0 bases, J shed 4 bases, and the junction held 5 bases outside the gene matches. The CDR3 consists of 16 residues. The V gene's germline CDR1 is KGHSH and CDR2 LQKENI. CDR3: CASSPPGGAGTGELFF. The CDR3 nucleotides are TGTGCCAGCTCACCACCAGGGGGCGCCGGCACCGGGGAGCTGTTTTTT.

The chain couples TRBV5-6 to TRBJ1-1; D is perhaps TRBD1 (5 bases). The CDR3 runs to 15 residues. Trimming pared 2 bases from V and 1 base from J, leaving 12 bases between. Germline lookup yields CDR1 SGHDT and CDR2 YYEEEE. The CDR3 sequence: CASSFTSGGNTEAFF. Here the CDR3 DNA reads TGTGCCAGCAGCTTTACGTCGGGGGGGAACACTGAAGCTTTCTTT. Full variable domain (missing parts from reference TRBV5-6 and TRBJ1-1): DAGVTQSPTHLIKTRGQQVTLRCSPKSGHDTVSWYQQALGQGPQFIFQYYEEEERQRGNFPDRFSGHQFPNYSSELNVNALLLGDSALYLCASSFTSGGNTEAFFGQGTRLTVV.

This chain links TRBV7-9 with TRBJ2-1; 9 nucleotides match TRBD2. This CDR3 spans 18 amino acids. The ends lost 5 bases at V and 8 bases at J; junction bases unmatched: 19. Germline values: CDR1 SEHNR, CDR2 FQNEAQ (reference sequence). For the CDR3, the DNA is TGTGCCAGCAGCCCCGGGGGGAGCGGGACTAGCCACGGGGATGAGCAGTTCTTC. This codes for CASSPGGSGTSHGDEQFF.

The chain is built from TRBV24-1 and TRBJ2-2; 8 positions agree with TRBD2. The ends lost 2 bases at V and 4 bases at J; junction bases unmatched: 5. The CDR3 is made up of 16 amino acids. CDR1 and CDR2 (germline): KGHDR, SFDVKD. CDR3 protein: CATSDSGRGVTGELFF. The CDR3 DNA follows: TGTGCCACCAGTGATTCTGGGCGGGGGGTCACCGGGGAGCTGTTTTTT.

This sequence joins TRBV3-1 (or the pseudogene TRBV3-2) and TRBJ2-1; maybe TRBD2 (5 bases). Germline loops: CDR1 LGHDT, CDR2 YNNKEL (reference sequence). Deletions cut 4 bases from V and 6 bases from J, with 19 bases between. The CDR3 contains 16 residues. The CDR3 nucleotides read TGTGCCAGCAGCCCCATTGGTCGGAGGACGAGCAATGAGCAGTTCTTC. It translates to CASSPIGRRTSNEQFF.

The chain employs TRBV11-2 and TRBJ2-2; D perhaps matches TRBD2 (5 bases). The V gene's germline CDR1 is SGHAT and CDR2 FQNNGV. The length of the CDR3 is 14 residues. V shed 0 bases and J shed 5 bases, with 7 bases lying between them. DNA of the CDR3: TGTGCCAGCAGCTTAGAGCGGGTTACCGGGGAGCTGTTTTTT. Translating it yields CASSLERVTGELFF.

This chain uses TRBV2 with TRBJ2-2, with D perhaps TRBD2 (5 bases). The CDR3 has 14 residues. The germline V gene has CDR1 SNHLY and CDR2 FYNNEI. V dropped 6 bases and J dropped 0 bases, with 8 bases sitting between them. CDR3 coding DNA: TGTGCCAGCAGGACTATCCCGAACACCGGGGAGCTGTTTTTT. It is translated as CASRTIPNTGELFF.

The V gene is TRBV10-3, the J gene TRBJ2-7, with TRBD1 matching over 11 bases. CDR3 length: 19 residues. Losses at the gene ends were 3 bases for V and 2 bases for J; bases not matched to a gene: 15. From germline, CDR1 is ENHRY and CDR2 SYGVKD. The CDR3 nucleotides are TGTGCCATCAGTGAAGGAAGGGGGACAGGGGGGTCTCAAACCTACGAGCAGTACTTC. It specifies CAISEGRGTGGSQTYEQYF.

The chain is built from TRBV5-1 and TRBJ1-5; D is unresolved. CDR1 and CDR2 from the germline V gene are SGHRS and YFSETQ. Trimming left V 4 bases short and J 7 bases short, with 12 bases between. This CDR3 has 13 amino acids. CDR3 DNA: TGCGCCAGCAGCCCGACCGGGAAACAGCCCCAGCATTTT. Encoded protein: CASSPTGKQPQHF.

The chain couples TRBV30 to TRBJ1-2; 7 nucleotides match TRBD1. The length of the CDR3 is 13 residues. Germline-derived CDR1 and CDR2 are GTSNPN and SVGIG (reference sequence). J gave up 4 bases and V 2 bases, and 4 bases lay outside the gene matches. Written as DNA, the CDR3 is TGTGCCTGGAGTACACAGGGGCGCTATGGCTACACCTTC. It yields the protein CAWSTQGRYGYTF.

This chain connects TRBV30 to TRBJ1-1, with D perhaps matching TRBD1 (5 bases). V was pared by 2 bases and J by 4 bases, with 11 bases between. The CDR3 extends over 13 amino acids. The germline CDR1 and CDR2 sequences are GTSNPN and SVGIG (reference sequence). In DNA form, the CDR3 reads TGTGCCTGGAGTCCGGGGGTGGGCACTGAAGCTTTCTTT. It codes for CAWSPGVGTEAFF.

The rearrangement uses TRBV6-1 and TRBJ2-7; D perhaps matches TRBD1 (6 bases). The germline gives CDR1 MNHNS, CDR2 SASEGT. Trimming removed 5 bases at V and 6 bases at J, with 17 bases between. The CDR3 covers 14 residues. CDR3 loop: CASSRTAVSSEQYF. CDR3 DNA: TGTGCCAGCAGTAGGACAGCGGTCTCGTCCGAGCAGTACTTC.

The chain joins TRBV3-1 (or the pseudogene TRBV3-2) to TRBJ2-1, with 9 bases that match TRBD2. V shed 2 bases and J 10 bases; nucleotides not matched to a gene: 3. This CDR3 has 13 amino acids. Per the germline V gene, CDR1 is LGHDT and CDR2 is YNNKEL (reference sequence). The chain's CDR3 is CASSQSLAGEQFF. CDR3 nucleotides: TGTGCCAGCAGCCAAAGCCTAGCGGGAGAGCAGTTCTTC.

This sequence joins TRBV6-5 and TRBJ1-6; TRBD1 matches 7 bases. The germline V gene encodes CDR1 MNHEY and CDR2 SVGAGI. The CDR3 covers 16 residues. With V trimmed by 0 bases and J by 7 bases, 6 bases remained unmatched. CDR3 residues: CASSYSTGRLNSPLHF. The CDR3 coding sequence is TGTGCCAGCAGTTACTCGACAGGGAGACTGAATTCACCCCTCCACTTT.